This passage covers 16 T cell receptor beta chains from one sample sequenced in a study of early T cells in non-severe SARS-CoV-2 infection. TCRdb ran MiXCR on the 5' RACE reads and lists one entry per CDR3 protein. The data contain approximately 27,000 distinct CDR3 sequences, about 6.1% of them singletons. Sequencing was carried out using whole blood. The receptors stem from an adult who was a healthcare worker with PCR-confirmed SARS-CoV-2 infection or an uninfected control (not recorded which).

Many counts were recorded for this clonotype. The chain joins TRBV29-1 to TRBJ1-1, with D unresolved. Germline V gene data show CDR1 as SQVTM and CDR2 as ANQGSEA. V dropped 7 bases and J dropped 8 bases, with 14 bases sitting between them. CDR3 size: 11 residues. The CDR3 spells CSARQAQEAFF. CDR3 coding DNA: TGCAGCGCTCGTCAGGCCCAGGAAGCTTTCTTT.

The chain is built from TRBV12-3 or TRBV12-4 and TRBJ2-2, with a tentative D call TRBD2 (6 bases). The CDR3 is 15 residues long. The V end lost 5 bases, the J end lost 3 bases, and 13 bases lay between the germline ends. CDR3: CASSGRDSHTGELFF. CDR3 coding DNA: TGTGCCAGCAGTGGACGGGACTCCCACACCGGGGAGCTGTTTTTT.

The V gene is TRBV6-6, the J gene TRBJ1-1; a weak D match, TRBD1 (6 bases). Per germline, CDR1 MNHNY and CDR2 SVGAGI (reference sequence). V was trimmed by 5 bases and J by 1 base, leaving 14 bases between them. The CDR3 has 15 residues. The DNA for the CDR3 is TGTGCCAGCAGTATGGGGGGCCCGCAGAACACTGAAGCTTTCTTT. It specifies CASSMGGPQNTEAFF.

This clonotype occurred a few times. The rearrangement links TRBV10-3 to TRBJ2-3; D is perhaps TRBD1 (5 bases). The V and J ends lost 2 bases and 1 base respectively, with 19 bases between them. Germline assignment: CDR1 ENHRY and CDR2 SYGVKD. This CDR3 comprises 18 residues. CDR3 sequence (DNA): TGTGCCATCAGTGAGCCAACTACAGGTTTCCATGGCACAGATACGCAGTATTTT. It yields the protein CAISEPTTGFHGTDTQYF.

This clonotype showed up many times. This chain links TRBV7-9 with TRBJ2-3, with D possibly being TRBD2 (5 bases). CDR1 is SEHNR, CDR2 FQNEAQ, per germline (reference sequence). The germline V and J ends were trimmed by 8 bases and 1 base, with 7 bases remaining between them. The CDR3 is made up of 12 amino acids. The CDR3 protein is CASRRGTDTQYF. The CDR3 DNA reads as TGTGCCAGCCGGCGGGGCACAGATACGCAGTATTTT.

In this sample, this clonotype turned up many times. V gene TRBV27 combines with J gene TRBJ1-1, with D tentatively TRBD1 (6 bases). Per germline, CDR1 MNHEY and CDR2 SMNVEV (reference sequence). Trimming left V 3 bases short and J 7 bases short, with 9 bases between. The CDR3 consists of 12 residues. As DNA, the CDR3 is TGTGCCAGCAGTTTGATAGGGGGTGAAGCTTTCTTT. This translates into CASSLIGGEAFF.

This clonotype has at least ten counts. V gene TRBV20-1 combines with J gene TRBJ2-1; 10 positions match TRBD2. Trimming cost V 1 base and J 4 bases; bases outside gene matches: 1. This CDR3 spans 14 amino acids. The germline CDR1 and CDR2 sequences are DFQATT and SNEGSKA (reference sequence). CDR3 nucleotides: TGCAGTGCTAGAGGTAGCGGGGGGTACAATGAGCAGTTCTTC. Translated, it gives CSARGSGGYNEQFF.

This clonotype was recorded at least ten times. This chain connects TRBV7-2 to TRBJ2-1, with a weak D call TRBD2 (6 bases). Deletions cut 3 bases from V and 2 bases from J, with 17 bases between. Germline V lookup: CDR1 SGHTA, CDR2 FQGNSA. The CDR3 consists of 17 residues. The CDR3 reads CASSFSLIAATYNEQFF. The CDR3 bases are TGTGCCAGCAGCTTTTCCCTCATAGCGGCTACCTACAATGAGCAGTTCTTC. Variable domain in full (rest from reference TRBV7-2 and TRBJ2-1): GAGVSQSPSNKVTEKGKDVELRCDPISGHTALYWYRQSLGQGLEFLIYFQGNSAPDKSGLPSDRFSAERTGGSVSTLTIQRTQQEDSAVYLCASSFSLIAATYNEQFFGPGTRLTVL.

This chain connects TRBV28 to TRBJ2-7; no definite D call. Germline assignment: CDR1 MDHEN and CDR2 SYDVKM. CDR3 length: 13 residues. The ends were cut back, 4 bases at V and 0 bases at J, with 7 bases in the middle. The CDR3 bases are TGTGCCAGCAGTTCGGTCTCCTCCTACGAGCAGTACTTC. Translation gives CASSSVSSYEQYF.

The table lists this clonotype with many counts. The rearrangement links TRBV25-1 to TRBJ2-1; the D gene is possibly TRBD1 (5 bases). V lost 8 bases and J 5 bases, leaving 10 bases between the germline ends. Per the germline V gene, CDR1 is MGHDK and CDR2 is SYGVNS. The CDR3 is made up of 12 amino acids. CDR3: CASRRQNNEQFF. In nucleotides, the CDR3 is TGTGCCAGCCGTAGACAGAACAATGAGCAGTTCTTC. The full variable domain, with the rest looked up from reference TRBV25-1 and TRBJ2-1, is EADIYQTPRYLVIGTGKKITLECSQTMGHDKMYWYQQDPGMELHLIHYSYGVNSTEKGDLSSESTVSRIRTEHFPLTLESARPSHTSQYLCASRRQNNEQFFGPGTRLTVL.

This clonotype was seen repeatedly, ten times or more. V gene TRBV19 combines with J gene TRBJ2-7; possibly TRBD1 or TRBD2 for D (6 bases each). Germline V gives CDR1 LNHDA, CDR2 SQIVND (reference sequence). The CDR3 runs 14 residues. Trimming took off 7 bases at V and 1 base at J, with 14 bases between the two ends. The CDR3 bases are TGTGCCAGTACTGAAGGGGGAGGTTCCTACGAGCAGTACTTC. The encoded protein is CASTEGGGSYEQYF.

In this sample, this clonotype turned up many times. The rearrangement uses TRBV12-3 or TRBV12-4 and TRBJ2-1; D possibly corresponds to TRBD2 (6 bases). The CDR3 has 15 amino acids. V gave up 4 bases and J gave up 10 bases, with 20 bases separating them. CDR3 DNA: TGTGCCAGCAGTTCGGCGGGGAAGGACCGAAGAGAGCAGTTCTTC. Its protein product is CASSSAGKDRREQFF.

At least ten counts were recorded for this clonotype. The V and J genes are TRBV27 and TRBJ2-5; D call uncertain. Germline V gene sequence: CDR1 MNHEY, CDR2 SMNVEV (reference sequence). V was trimmed by 4 bases and J by 1 base, leaving 7 bases between them. This CDR3 comprises 13 residues. The CDR3 bases are TGTGCCAGCAGTTCACAACCCCAAGAGACCCAGTACTTC. Protein sequence: CASSSQPQETQYF.

In its sample, this clonotype was seen many times. V is TRBV6-2 or TRBV6-3 and J is TRBJ2-3, with 9 bases lining up with TRBD2. Germline trimming cut 0 bases from V and 2 bases from J; bases unmatched to any gene: 3. From germline, CDR1 is MNHEY and CDR2 SVGEGT. CDR3 size: 16 residues. In DNA, the CDR3 is TGTGCCAGCAGTTACTCGGCTAGCGGGGCCACAGATACGCAGTATTTT. Translating gives CASSYSASGATDTQYF.

This clonotype was detected ten times or more. This rearrangement joins TRBV12-3 or TRBV12-4 to TRBJ2-7; D is possibly TRBD2 (5 bases). CDR3 length: 14 residues. Trimming took 3 bases from V and 6 from J, leaving 15 bases between them. CDR3 in DNA: TGTGCCAGCAGTTTGGTTGGAGGCCGGACCGAGCAGTACTTC. It is translated as CASSLVGGRTEQYF.

This clonotype was observed many times. J is TRBJ2-3 and V is TRBV2, with D uncertain. CDR1 is SNHLY, CDR2 FYNNEI, per germline. Trimming left V 4 bases short and J 3 bases short, with 8 bases between. The CDR3 sequence is 13 residues long. Written as DNA, the CDR3 is TGTGCCAGCAGTGTGGGTGGAACAGATACGCAGTATTTT. This encodes CASSVGGTDTQYF.